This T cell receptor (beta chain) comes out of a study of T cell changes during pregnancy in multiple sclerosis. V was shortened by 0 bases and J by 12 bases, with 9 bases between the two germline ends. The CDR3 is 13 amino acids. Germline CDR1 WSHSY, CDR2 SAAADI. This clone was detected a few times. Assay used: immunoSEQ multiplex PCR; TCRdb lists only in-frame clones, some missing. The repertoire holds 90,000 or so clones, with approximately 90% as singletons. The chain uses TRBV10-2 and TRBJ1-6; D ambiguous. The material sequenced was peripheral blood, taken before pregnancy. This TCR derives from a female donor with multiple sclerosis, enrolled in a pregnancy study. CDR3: CASSESTRQPLHF. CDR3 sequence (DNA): TGCGCCAGCAGTGAGTCGACTCGCCAACCCCTCCACTTT.